This TCR beta chain was retrieved from a study of cytomegalovirus exposure and HLA in healthy donors. On this clone: Its antigen is currently unknown.

Points from the study as a whole: Later on, an analysis tied 15,000 to 20,000 TCR beta sequences to HLA alleles at 0.05 false discovery rate.

The V segment lost 0 bases and the J segment 2 bases; nucleotides outside the gene matches: 4. Germline V CDR1 and CDR2: SGDLS, YYNGEE. The CDR3 totals 16 residues. PCR amplification relied on 60 Vbeta primers (plus 13 Jbeta primers). Sequencing was performed with immunoSEQ multiplex PCR; in TCRdb, only in-frame clones are kept and a portion is missing. The sample holds about 88,000 clones; 75% to 90% are singletons and the top ten take around 2.3%. The rearrangement joins TRBV9 to TRBJ2-3; 9 nucleotides match TRBD1. The sample was PBMCs. The receptor was derived from a man aged 18 to 29 in good health and CMV-seronegative. CDR3 loop: CASSVEQGATTDTQYF. The CDR3 bases are TGTGCCAGCAGCGTAGAACAGGGGGCGACCACAGATACGCAGTATTTT. Drawing the rest from reference TRBV9 and TRBJ2-3, the complete variable domain is DSGVTQTPKHLITATGQRVTLRCSPRSGDLSVYWYQQSLDQGLQFLIQYYNGEERAKGNILERFSAQQFPDLHSELNLSSLELGDSALYFCASSVEQGATTDTQYFGPGTRLTVL.